The 9 T cell receptor beta chains below were found in one sample sequenced in a study of T cell repertoires in cytomegalovirus infection. MiXCR was run by TCRdb on the reads, yielding one entry per CDR3 protein. In the table there are more than 250,000 distinct CDR3 sequences, around 25% of which are singletons. Their specific antigens are unknown. This material consisted of cultured PBMCs, taken from culture after CMV antigen stimulation. The receptors come from a human donor in good health (CMV status not recorded). Some clones in this sample may be carry-over from other donors' samples.

This clonotype showed up many times. The chain employs TRBV7-3 and TRBJ2-2, with D unresolved. Between the trimmed V and J ends, which lost 5 bases and 6 bases, there was a span of 10 bases. Germline CDR1 SGHTA, CDR2 FQGTGA. The CDR3 runs 13 residues. Here the CDR3 reads CASSTFLSGELFF. In DNA, the CDR3 is TGTGCCAGCAGCACCTTTTTGTCCGGGGAGCTGTTTTTT.

This rearrangement joins TRBV20-1 to TRBJ2-7; 10 bases fit TRBD1. CDR1 DFQATT and CDR2 SNEGSKA come from the germline V gene (reference sequence). This CDR3 spans 14 amino acids. V lost 6 bases, J lost 2 bases, and 7 bases stayed unmatched. The CDR3 reads CSARRTGGAYEQYF. DNA for the CDR3: TGCAGTGCCCGAAGGACAGGGGGTGCCTACGAGCAGTACTTC.

This chain links TRBV19 with TRBJ2-1; D may be TRBD1 (6 bases). CDR1 is LNHDA, CDR2 SQIVND, per germline (reference sequence). V was cut by 6 bases and J by 1 base, with 16 bases left in between. This CDR3 comprises 16 residues. The CDR3 DNA sequence: TGTGCCAGTAGCCCCCTAGGACAGCTATCCTACAATGAGCAGTTCTTC. Its protein product is CASSPLGQLSYNEQFF.

The DNA for the CDR3 is TGTGCCAGCAGCCGCCGACTAGCGGCTGTGACCTACAATGAGCAGTTCTTC. Encoded protein: CASSRRLAAVTYNEQFF. The V gene is TRBV7-2, the J gene TRBJ2-1; 9 bases map to TRBD2. The CDR3 length is 17 residues. V lost 5 bases, J lost 2 bases, and 10 bases stayed unmatched. Germline V gene lookup returns CDR1 SGHTA and CDR2 FQGNSA. The entire variable domain, with the rest obtained from reference TRBV7-2 and TRBJ2-1, is as follows: GAGVSQSPSNKVTEKGKDVELRCDPISGHTALYWYRQSLGQGLEFLIYFQGNSAPDKSGLPSDRFSAERTGGSVSTLTIQRTQQEDSAVYLCASSRRLAAVTYNEQFFGPGTRLTVL.

This clonotype has only one observation. This sequence joins TRBV12-5 and TRBJ2-1; possibly TRBD2 for D (6 bases). Trimming removed 5 bases from V and 7 bases from J, with 18 bases in between. Germline V gives CDR1 LGHNT, CDR2 FRNRAP. The CDR3 is 15 residues long. Here the CDR3 reads CASGPGLARGNEQFF. The CDR3 DNA is TGTGCTAGTGGTCCTGGACTCGCCCGGGGGAATGAGCAGTTCTTC.

The table lists this clonotype with a few counts. The chain couples TRBV7-8 to TRBJ2-7; D remains unclear. V lost 0 bases and J 3 bases, leaving 6 bases between the germline ends. Germline lookup yields CDR1 SGHVS and CDR2 FQNEAQ. This CDR3 spans 13 amino acids. CDR3 coding DNA: TGTGCCAGCAGCTTAGCTGTGAGCTACGAGCAGTACGTC. It specifies CASSLAVSYEQYV.

The sample holds a few counts of this clonotype. V and J are TRBV4-1 and TRBJ2-1, with 10 bases matching TRBD2. The V and J ends lost 5 bases and 0 bases, in that order; junction bases with no gene match: 16. This CDR3 contains 20 residues. From germline, CDR1 is MGHRA and CDR2 YSYEKL. Here the CDR3 reads CASSSLPRGLAQSSYNEQFF. DNA of the CDR3: TGCGCCAGCAGCTCCCTCCCCCGGGGACTAGCGCAGAGCTCCTACAATGAGCAGTTCTTC.

This clonotype has ten or more counts. CDR3 DNA sequence: TGTGCCAGCAGCTTGAGTCCGGGGATGAACACTGAAGCTTTCTTT. It specifies CASSLSPGMNTEAFF. The rearrangement uses TRBV7-2 and TRBJ1-1; D gene uncertain. This CDR3 comprises 15 residues. Between the trimmed V and J ends, which lost 3 bases and 0 bases, there was a span of 11 bases. Germline CDR1 and CDR2: SGHTA and FQGNSA.

The rearrangement uses TRBV12-3 or TRBV12-4 and TRBJ2-2; D call uncertain. The CDR3 runs 16 residues. V was shortened by 6 bases and J by 0 bases, with 14 bases between the two germline ends. For the CDR3, the DNA is TGTGCCAGCAGCCCCGGGCAGCTAGCGAACACCGGGGAGCTGTTTTTT. Translating it yields CASSPGQLANTGELFF.